The subject of this entry is one TCR beta chain. The data originate from a study of blood T cell repertoires in COVID-19. Study background: Sites in the United States, Italy and Spain provided acute and convalescent COVID-19 samples.

Germline V gene data show CDR1 as ENHRY and CDR2 as SYGVKD. Between the trimmed V and J ends, which lost 7 bases and 0 bases, there was a span of 16 bases. The CDR3 is 15 amino acids. Someone with COVID-19 had been met by exposed participants within 2 weeks before study entry. The method was immunoSEQ multiplex PCR; TCRdb's version includes in-frame clones alone and lacks a portion of them. In the table there are around 250,000 clones, 80% to 85% of which are singletons. The J gene is TRBJ2-7, the V gene TRBV10-3, with D perhaps TRBD2 (6 bases). The sequenced sample was PBMCs or T cells enriched from blood (not recorded which). The sequence was obtained from a man aged 35 to 55 who had been exposed to COVID-19. Here the CDR3 reads CAINDGGTSSYEQYF. The CDR3 DNA reads as TGTGCCATCAATGATGGCGGGACGAGCTCCTACGAGCAGTACTTC.